The entry that follows covers one T cell receptor (beta chain) sequence. Recruitment covered some 25 US areas and drew participants whose ages spanned roughly 18 to 89 years. Recovered status applied to Cohort 3 donors who had two consecutive negative PCRs. It also applied to those with clearance or with symptom resolution. Produced via immunoSEQ multiplex PCR; TCRdb's table is partial and in-frame only. The sample contains about 200,000 clones, 85% of which appear only once. The sample comes from a study of blood T cell repertoires in COVID-19. V was trimmed by 4 bases and J by 8 bases, leaving 20 bases between them. CDR3 length equals 15 residues. Germline values: CDR1 MNHEY, CDR2 SVGAGI.

The specimen sequenced was PBMCs or T cells enriched from blood (not recorded which). The sequence was collected from a man aged 35-49 years who had recovered from COVID-19. The J gene is TRBJ1-2, the V gene TRBV6-5; D gene uncertain. Here the CDR3 DNA reads TGTGCCAGCAGTTGGGCCCCTACGATGGGGAGAGGCTACACCTTC. Its translation: CASSWAPTMGRGYTF.